The 7 T cell receptor beta chains below all came from one sample that was sequenced in a study of blood T cells in healthy people across ages. Primers used in a second PCR of roughly 6 to 11 cycles were a sample-barcoded 5' primer and a J-beta primer mix. TCRdb reanalysed the 5' RACE reads using MiXCR and keeps one entry per CDR3 protein. The table lists hundreds of thousands of distinct CDR3 sequences, 20% to 30% of them singletons. The same sample was also used in a study of T cells of mothers and their children.

The specimen sequenced was blood. These receptors all stem from a boy aged 5-17 years in good health.

The V gene is TRBV10-3, the J gene TRBJ2-2; D remains unclear. This CDR3 region has 13 residues. Germline V CDR1 and CDR2: ENHRY, SYGVKD. Between the trimmed V and J ends, which lost 7 bases and 6 bases, there was a span of 12 bases. CDR3 sequence reads: CAITSDLAGELFF. The CDR3 region has the DNA TGTGCCATCACCTCAGACCTGGCCGGGGAGCTGTTTTTT.

This clonotype occurred a few times. The V call is TRBV5-1, the J call TRBJ2-7, with 9 nucleotides matching TRBD2. CDR3 size: 15 residues. CDR1 and CDR2 from the germline V gene are SGHRS and YFSETQ. The V segment lost 2 bases and the J segment 2 bases; nucleotides outside the gene matches: 5. CDR3 in DNA: TGCGCCAGCAGCTTAGGACTAGCGCCCACCTACGAGCAGTACTTC. This gives the protein CASSLGLAPTYEQYF.

The table lists this clonotype with a few counts. V gene TRBV12-5 combines with J gene TRBJ1-5; possibly TRBD1 for D (5 bases). CDR3 length: 14 amino acids. The V gene lost 5 bases and the J gene lost 6 bases, with 14 bases spanning the gap. CDR1 LGHNT and CDR2 FRNRAP come from the germline V gene. This chain's CDR3 is CASGPGGGGQPQHF. As DNA, the CDR3 is TGTGCTAGTGGTCCCGGCGGTGGGGGTCAGCCCCAGCATTTT.

This sequence joins TRBV7-3 and TRBJ2-3; D not resolved. This CDR3 spans 13 amino acids. Germline CDR1 SGHTA, CDR2 FQGTGA. V was cut by 4 bases and J by 6 bases, with 11 bases left in between. The CDR3 reads CASSSQHLDTQYF. The CDR3 nucleotides read TGTGCCAGCAGCTCCCAGCACCTGGATACGCAGTATTTT.

This rearrangement joins TRBV27 to TRBJ2-5; D is perhaps TRBD1 (7 bases). The J call may be in error: the DNA end matches TRBJ2-7 better. The CDR3 loop spans 17 amino acids. Germline V gene data show CDR1 as MNHEY and CDR2 as SMNVEV (reference sequence). This chain's CDR3 is CASSAILRGVNGYEQYF. As DNA, the CDR3 is TGTGCCAGCAGTGCCATCCTCAGGGGGGTAAACGGCTACGAGCAGTACTTC.

The chain uses TRBV4-1 and TRBJ1-5; a weak D match, TRBD1 (5 bases). V lost 0 bases, J lost 7 bases, and 16 bases lay in between. This CDR3 is built from 16 residues. Germline values: CDR1 MGHRA, CDR2 YSYEKL. CDR3 bases: TGCGCCAGCAGCCAAGATTCGACAGCGGGAGGGCAGCCCCAGCATTTT. Amino acid sequence: CASSQDSTAGGQPQHF.

This clonotype showed up just a few times. This chain joins TRBV9 and TRBJ2-7; the D gene is possibly TRBD2 (6 bases). V lost 4 bases to trimming and J lost 2 bases, with 13 bases between them. CDR1 SGDLS and CDR2 YYNGEE come from the germline V gene. The CDR3 runs 14 residues. The CDR3 here is CASSPLEGPYEQYF. The CDR3 nucleotides read TGTGCCAGCAGCCCGTTGGAGGGGCCCTACGAGCAGTACTTC.